This entry lists 7 T cell receptor beta chains sequenced from one sample in a study of shared clonotypes between healthy human individuals. The data were produced by immunoSEQ multiplex PCR, yet TCRdb's version contains in-frame clones alone and is incomplete. Among about half a million clones listed, over 70% were seen once. Specimen: PBMCs. These receptors were collected from a woman between 40 and 55 years old in good health. Some clones in this sample may be carry-over from other donors' samples.

Concerning this clone itself: This could be a read error, since a much larger clone is one nucleotide away. In the same sample, other DNA sequences code for this CDR3. The rearrangement links TRBV4-3 to TRBJ2-1; 7 nucleotides match TRBD1. The CDR3 consists of 14 residues. CDR1 and CDR2 from the germline V gene are LGHNA and YSLEER. The CDR3 here is CASSQQLDRDEQFF. In nucleotides, the CDR3 is TGCGCAAGCAGCCAACAGCTCGACAGGGATGAGCAGTTCTTC.

With respect to this clone: This is likely an artifact of a read error, given a far larger clone one base away. CDR3 protein: CASILRTVIRQPQHF. As DNA, the CDR3 is TGTGCCAGCATACTCCGGACAGTGATCCGTCAGCCCCAGCATTTT. The rearrangement uses TRBV28 and TRBJ1-5; D is possibly TRBD1 (6 bases). Germline assignment: CDR1 MDHEN and CDR2 SYDVKM. This CDR3 has 15 amino acids. The V end was cut by 7 bases, the J end by 6 bases, with 19 bases between.

As concerns this clone: A far larger clone is one nucleotide away, so this likely arose from a read error. Other nucleotide sequences from this sample produce the same CDR3. The chain employs TRBV7-2 and TRBJ2-5, with D tentatively TRBD1 or TRBD2 (5 bases each). Germline V gene lookup returns CDR1 SGHTA and CDR2 FQGNSA. This CDR3 is 14 amino acids long. CDR3 sequence: CASSPRAGSETQYF. The CDR3 coding sequence is TGTGCAAGCAGCCCTCGGGCAGGGAGTGAGACCCAGTACTTC.

In the case of this clone: A single base separates this from a much larger clone, so it may be a read error. This same CDR3 is encoded by further DNA sequences in the sample. The CDR3 protein is CASSFSGSTDTQYF. CDR3 nucleotides: TGTGCCAGCAGCTTTAGCGGGAGCACAGATACGCAGTATTTT. The rearrangement links TRBV11-2 to TRBJ2-3, with 7 positions matching TRBD2. The CDR3 has 14 amino acids. CDR1 is SGHAT, CDR2 FQNNGV, per germline. J lost 0 bases, V lost 3 bases, and 0 bases had no gene match.

This chain uses TRBV29-1 with TRBJ2-3, with a tentative D call TRBD1 (6 bases). Looked up from germline, CDR1 is SQVTM and CDR2 is ANQGSEA. Trimming left V 7 bases short and J 5 bases short, with 16 bases between. The CDR3 has 13 residues. CDR3 nucleotides: TGCAGCGCCCCGCGAGGGGGTGGAGATACGCAGTATTTT. Translating it yields CSAPRGGGDTQYF.

V is TRBV20-1 and J is TRBJ2-7, with D perhaps given as TRBD1 or TRBD2 (5 bases each). Germline CDR1 is DFQATT and CDR2 is SNEGSKA (reference sequence). V was cut by 6 bases and J by 3 bases, with 9 bases left in between. CDR3 length: 11 residues. The CDR3 loop is CSAWDRYEQYF. CDR3 coding DNA: TGCAGTGCATGGGACCGCTACGAGCAGTACTTC.

CDR3 nucleotides: TGTGCCAGCAGCTTGGGGAGGACACAATACAATGAGCAGTTCTTC. Protein sequence: CASSLGRTQYNEQFF. The chain carries TRBV5-4 and TRBJ2-1; possibly TRBD1 or TRBD2 for D (5 bases each). V was shortened by 0 bases and J by 4 bases, with 11 bases between the two germline ends. This CDR3 is built from 15 residues. Germline CDR1 and CDR2: SGHNT and YYREEE (reference sequence). Based on the CDR3 plus reference TRBV5-4 and TRBJ2-1, the full variable domain is ETGVTQSPTHLIKTRGQQVTLRCSSQSGHNTVSWYQQALGQGPQFIFQYYREEENGRGNFPPRFSGLQFPNYSSELNVNALELDDSALYLCASSLGRTQYNEQFFGPGTRLTVL.